This T cell receptor (beta chain) was retrieved from a study of blood T cell repertoires in COVID-19. Between the trimmed V and J ends, which lost 3 bases and 5 bases, there was a span of 11 bases. This CDR3 contains 14 residues. Per the germline V gene, CDR1 is SGHKS and CDR2 is YYEKEE (reference sequence). Only in-frame clones appear in the TCRdb table, and some are missing; sequencing was by immunoSEQ multiplex PCR. Here the sample spans under 120,000 clones, approximately 69% being singletons. This TCR was recovered from a man older than 75 with acute or convalescent COVID-19. The chain recombines TRBV5-5 with TRBJ2-2; D may be TRBD1 (5 bases). The sequenced sample was peripheral blood. Here the CDR3 DNA reads TGTGCCAGCAGCTGGCAGGGTGGGACCGGGGAGCTGTTTTTT. Translation: CASSWQGGTGELFF.